The entry that follows covers one TCR beta chain sequence. As yet, its antigen is unknown. This specimen comes from a study of cytomegalovirus exposure and HLA in healthy donors. PCR employed 60 Vbeta and 13 Jbeta primers. Repertoires were generated with immunoSEQ multiplex PCR, while TCRdb's copy carries only in-frame clones and drops some. The profile shows about 160,000 clones, around 74% of them singletons. The CDR3 is 16 amino acids. The junction had 5 bases not matched to a gene; V was cut back by 5 bases and J by 6 bases. Germline values: CDR1 SGHTA, CDR2 FQGNSA. The study's findings and limits: It was 160 or so TCR beta chains that were listed as cytomegalovirus-associated.

The sequenced material came from PBMCs. The receptor was derived from a female donor in good health and CMV-seronegative. The chain joins TRBV7-2 to TRBJ2-1; TRBD2 agrees at 15 bases. The CDR3 loop reads CASSTRTSGRANEQFF. The CDR3 DNA is TGTGCCAGCAGCACCCGGACTAGCGGGAGGGCCAATGAGCAGTTCTTC.